The 22 T cell receptor beta chains presented below share a single source sample, sequenced in a study of cytomegalovirus exposure and HLA in healthy donors. This PCR relied on a set of 60 Vbeta primers and 13 Jbeta primers. Sequencing used immunoSEQ multiplex PCR; TCRdb keeps in-frame clones, though not all of them. The table lists tens of thousands of clones, approximately 60% of them singletons. Sequencing used PBMCs. These receptors were obtained from a woman aged 45-60 years in good health and CMV-seronegative.

This rearrangement joins TRBV7-2 to TRBJ1-1; D is unclear. This CDR3 contains 13 residues. Germline lookup yields CDR1 SGHTA and CDR2 FQGNSA. Trimming took off 0 bases at V and 8 bases at J, with 10 bases between the two ends. The chain's CDR3 is CASSLAPGIEAFF. In DNA, the CDR3 is TGTGCCAGCAGCTTAGCGCCAGGCATCGAAGCTTTCTTT.

The chain joins TRBV4-1 to TRBJ2-5; D gene uncertain. The germline gives CDR1 MGHRA, CDR2 YSYEKL. The V gene lost 1 base and the J gene lost 1 base, with 7 bases spanning the gap. The CDR3 spans 14 residues. CDR3 sequence (DNA): TGCGCCAGCAGCCAAGTCGACATCCAAGAGACCCAGTACTTC. Its protein is CASSQVDIQETQYF.

The chain carries TRBV25-1 and TRBJ1-5; TRBD1 might be the D (6 bases). CDR3 length: 15 residues. CDR1 is MGHDK, CDR2 SYGVNS, per germline. Trimming took 5 bases from V and 7 from J, leaving 18 bases between them. The CDR3 DNA reads TGTGCCAGCAGTCCTAGCGGGGGGCAAGGACAGCCCCAGCATTTT. Translating it yields CASSPSGGQGQPQHF. Combining the CDR3 with reference TRBV25-1 and TRBJ1-5 gives the whole variable domain EADIYQTPRYLVIGTGKKITLECSQTMGHDKMYWYQQDPGMELHLIHYSYGVNSTEKGDLSSESTVSRIRTEHFPLTLESARPSHTSQYLCASSPSGGQGQPQHFGDGTRLSIL.

This chain joins TRBV2 and TRBJ2-7; 7 bases line up with TRBD1. This CDR3 is built from 15 residues. Germline CDR1 is SNHLY and CDR2 is FYNNEI. V shed 6 bases, J shed 6 bases, and the junction held 14 bases outside the gene matches. The CDR3 here is CASSYPGQFIGEQYF. The CDR3 DNA follows: TGTGCCAGCAGCTATCCGGGACAGTTTATCGGCGAGCAGTACTTC. Supplemented by reference TRBV2 and TRBJ2-7, the full variable domain reads EPEVTQTPSHQVTQMGQEVILRCVPISNHLYFYWYRQILGQKVEFLVSFYNNEISEKSEIFDDQFSVERPDGSNFTLKIRSTKLEDSAMYFCASSYPGQFIGEQYFGPGTRLTVT.

The chain carries TRBV28 and TRBJ1-3; the match to TRBD1 covers 7 bases. The junction had 10 bases not matched to a gene; V was cut back by 3 bases and J by 5 bases. The V gene's germline CDR1 is MDHEN and CDR2 SYDVKM. The CDR3 spans 16 residues. In nucleotides, the CDR3 is TGTGCCAGCAGTTTTGGGTGGGACAGAGACCGAAACACCATATATTTT. It translates to CASSFGWDRDRNTIYF.

The chain has TRBV7-9 and TRBJ1-1; 8 bases map to TRBD1. The CDR3 length is 16 residues. In germline, CDR1 is SEHNR, CDR2 FQNEAQ (reference sequence). With 1 base clipped from V and 1 base from J, the junction kept 5 bases outside the gene matches. The CDR3 DNA is TGTGCCAGCAGCTTAGGCCAGGGGGCGTCGAACACTGAAGCTTTCTTT. Translation: CASSLGQGASNTEAFF.

The chain is built from TRBV5-1 and TRBJ1-1; D gene uncertain. The CDR3 length is 14 residues. Trimming shortened V by 4 bases and J by 3 bases, and 13 bases separated the two germline ends. The germline V gene has CDR1 SGHRS and CDR2 YFSETQ. The CDR3: CASSIVPRDTEAFF. The DNA for the CDR3 is TGCGCCAGCAGCATTGTACCCCGGGACACTGAAGCTTTCTTT.

V gene TRBV18 combines with J gene TRBJ2-5; no reliable D call. V was trimmed by 3 bases and J by 1 base, leaving 9 bases between them. The CDR3 has 14 amino acids. The germline CDR1 and CDR2 sequences are KGHSH and LQKENI. The CDR3 nucleotides are TGTGCCAGCTCACCCAACCACAGCCAAGAGACCCAGTACTTC. It encodes CASSPNHSQETQYF.

This clone was seen a handful of times. This chain connects TRBV5-4 to TRBJ2-5; 7 bases fit TRBD2. This CDR3 is built from 17 residues. Germline CDR1 is SGHNT and CDR2 is YYREEE (reference sequence). The J segment lost 0 bases and the V segment lost 5 bases, leaving 13 bases of the junction unmatched. The CDR3 region is CASSTASGTTYQETQYF. CDR3 sequence (DNA): TGTGCCAGCAGTACCGCCTCCGGGACTACCTACCAAGAGACCCAGTACTTC.

The count of this clone is one. The chain links TRBV5-4 to TRBJ1-5; 10 bases align to TRBD1. The CDR3 sequence is 13 residues long. The V gene's germline CDR1 is SGHNT and CDR2 YYREEE (reference sequence). J lost 11 bases, V lost 4 bases, and 6 bases had no gene match. The CDR3 spells CASSAGQGRAQHF. The DNA for the CDR3 is TGTGCCAGCAGCGCGGGACAGGGGAGGGCCCAGCATTTT.

The CDR3 sequence: CAWSVALNNEQFF. Here the CDR3 DNA reads TGTGCCTGGAGTGTAGCGCTAAACAATGAGCAGTTCTTC. The genes are TRBV30 and TRBJ2-1; D not resolved. Germline lookup yields CDR1 GTSNPN and CDR2 SVGIG (reference sequence). Trimming removed 0 bases at V and 5 bases at J, with 8 bases between. The CDR3 is made up of 13 amino acids.

This clone was seen just once. The V gene is TRBV7-9, the J gene TRBJ1-3; TRBD1 is a possible D gene (5 bases). This CDR3 spans 14 amino acids. The germline V gene encodes CDR1 SEHNR and CDR2 FQNEAQ (reference sequence). V was clipped by 10 bases and J by 0 bases, with 13 bases between them. This chain's CDR3 is CATAQGYSGNTIYF. CDR3 bases: TGTGCCACAGCTCAGGGTTACTCTGGAAACACCATATATTTT.

The J gene is TRBJ2-3, the V gene TRBV4-2; a possible D gene is TRBD1 (5 bases). V lost 2 bases and J 0 bases, leaving 15 bases between the germline ends. This CDR3 contains 17 residues. The germline CDR1 and CDR2 sequences are LGHNA and YNFKEQ. CDR3 region: CASSQMTASFSTDTQYF. The CDR3 coding sequence is TGTGCCAGCAGCCAAATGACAGCAAGCTTTAGCACAGATACGCAGTATTTT.

The chain uses TRBV5-6 and TRBJ2-4; 9 positions agree with TRBD1. From germline, CDR1 is SGHDT and CDR2 YYEEEE. V was pared by 5 bases and J by 6 bases, with 6 bases of the junction left unmatched. This CDR3 is built from 14 residues. The DNA of the CDR3 is TGTGCCAGCAGGGGGGGACAGGGAGGAAACATTCAGTACTTC. Protein sequence: CASRGGQGGNIQYF.

The chain links TRBV7-3 to TRBJ2-5; D ambiguous. Trimming shortened V by 1 base and J by 5 bases, and 5 bases separated the two germline ends. This CDR3 is built from 12 residues. Germline CDR1 reads SGHTA; CDR2 reads FQGTGA. In DNA form, the CDR3 reads TGTGCCAGCAGCTTAAGCGGCGAGACCCAGTACTTC. Protein product: CASSLSGETQYF.

The chain couples TRBV6-5 to TRBJ1-2; D uncertain. The germline gives CDR1 MNHEY, CDR2 SVGAGI. Trimming removed 8 bases from V and 2 bases from J, with 15 bases in between. The CDR3 loop spans 14 amino acids. In nucleotides, the CDR3 is TGTGCCAGCCACGACCGCGGAGGCAACTATGGCTACACCTTC. Amino acid sequence: CASHDRGGNYGYTF.

Only a few counts were recorded for this clone. This chain joins TRBV5-6 and TRBJ1-5; D is perhaps TRBD1 (6 bases). The CDR3 consists of 15 residues. Germline loops: CDR1 SGHDT, CDR2 YYEEEE. Trimming stripped 0 bases from V and 3 bases from J, with 10 bases between. For the CDR3, the DNA is TGTGCCAGCAGCTTGGGGGACACTATCAATCAGCCCCAGCATTTT. This encodes CASSLGDTINQPQHF.

V and J are TRBV4-1 and TRBJ2-7; 12 bases fit TRBD2. J was trimmed by 4 bases and V by 0 bases; bases with no gene match: 16. The CDR3 spans 20 residues. Germline CDR1 is MGHRA and CDR2 is YSYEKL. CDR3 sequence reads: CASSQDLTGHLAGGRYEQYF. The DNA of the CDR3 is TGCGCCAGCAGCCAAGATCTGACAGGCCATCTAGCGGGAGGGAGATACGAGCAGTACTTC.

V and J are TRBV11-3 and TRBJ2-3, with 7 bases aligning to TRBD1. After removal of 2 bases from V and 4 bases from J, the junction contained 3 bases not matched to a gene. The CDR3 contains 14 residues. Germline V lookup: CDR1 SGHNT, CDR2 YENEEA. In nucleotides, the CDR3 is TGTGCCAGCAGCTTAACCGGGACAGCAGATACGCAGTATTTT. Its translation: CASSLTGTADTQYF. Together with reference TRBV11-3 and TRBJ2-3, the CDR3 gives the full variable domain: EAGVVQSPRYKIIEKKQPVAFWCNPISGHNTLYWYLQNLGQGPELLIRYENEEAVDDSQLPKDRFSAERLKGVDSTLKIQPAELGDSAVYLCASSLTGTADTQYFGPGTRLTVL.

J is TRBJ1-3 and V is TRBV10-3; no definite D call. Germline V CDR1 and CDR2: ENHRY, SYGVKD. The CDR3 sequence is 12 residues long. Trimming shortened V by 8 bases and J by 0 bases, and 5 bases separated the two germline ends. Here the CDR3 reads CAIASSGNTIYF. The CDR3 bases are TGTGCCATCGCTAGCTCTGGAAACACCATATATTTT.

The J gene is TRBJ2-1, the V gene TRBV7-9; 8 bases agree with TRBD2. Germline values: CDR1 SEHNR, CDR2 FQNEAQ (reference sequence). The junction had 6 bases not matched to a gene; V was cut back by 5 bases and J by 9 bases. The CDR3 consists of 13 residues. The CDR3 bases are TGTGCCAGCAGCCCCTTACTAGCGGCTGAGCAGTTCTTC. It yields the protein CASSPLLAAEQFF.

The chain links TRBV5-5 to TRBJ1-5; 9 bases line up with TRBD1. This CDR3 is built from 17 residues. CDR1 and CDR2 (germline): SGHKS, YYEKEE (reference sequence). The J segment lost 2 bases and the V segment lost 4 bases, leaving 10 bases of the junction unmatched. CDR3 nucleotides: TGTGCCAGCAGCGACGGACAGGGGACGATCGGCAATCAGCCCCAGCATTTT. This sequence encodes CASSDGQGTIGNQPQHF.